A single sample is the source of the 20 T cell receptor beta chains below, sequenced in a study of blood T cell repertoires in COVID-19. Libraries were prepared by immunoSEQ multiplex PCR; TCRdb keeps only in-frame clonotypes and omits some of them. The repertoire holds about 190,000 clones, with approximately 84% as singletons. Material for sequencing was PBMCs or T cells enriched from blood (not recorded which). Receptors originate from a woman aged 30 to 39 who had recovered from COVID-19.

The rearrangement joins TRBV3-1 (or the pseudogene TRBV3-2) to TRBJ1-3, with 9 bases that match TRBD1. J lost 8 bases, V lost 4 bases, and 3 bases had no gene match. The length of the CDR3 is 13 residues. Germline V gene data show CDR1 as LGHDT and CDR2 as YNNKEL (reference sequence). This chain's CDR3 is CASSRQGGYTIYF. CDR3 sequence (DNA): TGTGCCAGCAGCCGACAGGGGGGGTACACCATATATTTT.

In nucleotides, the CDR3 is TGTGCCAGTAGGAGACAGGGGGCTACTTCTGGGGCCAACGTCCTGACTTTC. Translated: CASRRQGATSGANVLTF. The chain employs TRBV19 and TRBJ2-6; the match to TRBD1 covers 10 bases. The length of the CDR3 is 17 residues. Germline V gene data show CDR1 as LNHDA and CDR2 as SQIVND (reference sequence). J was trimmed by 1 base and V by 6 bases; bases with no gene match: 6.

The chain uses TRBV23-1 and TRBJ2-1, with D possibly being TRBD1 (5 bases). TRBV23-1 is identified as an open reading frame with a role that is uncertain. V was shortened by 0 bases and J by 6 bases, with 27 bases between the two germline ends. CDR3 length: 20 residues. Written as DNA, the CDR3 is TGCGCCAGCAGTCAATCGGGGCAGGGTTATACTGGGCAACGTGTCAATGAGCAGTTCTTC. It yields the protein CASSQSGQGYTGQRVNEQFF.

V usage is TRBV7-6 and J usage is TRBJ2-3, with 11 nucleotides matching TRBD2. Trimming removed 6 bases from V and 2 bases from J; junction bases left unmatched: 4. CDR3 length: 15 amino acids. Germline assignment: CDR1 SGHVS and CDR2 FNYEAQ. CDR3 bases: TGTGCCAGCAGTTGGACTAGCGGGTTCACAGATACGCAGTATTTT. As protein: CASSWTSGFTDTQYF.

The V call is TRBV2, the J call TRBJ2-7, with 9 bases identical to TRBD1. CDR3 length: 15 residues. With V trimmed by 7 bases and J by 0 bases, 7 bases remained unmatched. CDR1 and CDR2 from the germline V gene are SNHLY and FYNNEI. The CDR3 DNA reads as TGTGCCAGCATAATGGGACAGGGATTCTCCTACGAGCAGTACTTC. Translated, it gives CASIMGQGFSYEQYF.

V usage is TRBV9 and J usage is TRBJ2-3; 8 bases match TRBD2. J gave up 6 bases and V 1 base, and 10 bases lay outside the gene matches. Germline CDR1 and CDR2: SGDLS and YYNGEE. The CDR3 totals 16 residues. The CDR3 reads CASSVLARGVSDTQYF. CDR3 bases: TGTGCCAGCAGCGTACTCGCGCGGGGGGTATCTGATACGCAGTATTTT.

Only one count was recorded for this clone. The chain employs TRBV5-4 and TRBJ2-3; 10 bases fit TRBD2. V was clipped by 4 bases and J by 4 bases; unmatched bases: 15. The CDR3 has 18 residues. The V gene's germline CDR1 is SGHNT and CDR2 YYREEE (reference sequence). Here the CDR3 reads CASSPSGSRIQGPDTQYF. DNA for the CDR3: TGTGCCAGCAGCCCTAGCGGGAGCCGGATACAGGGGCCAGATACGCAGTATTTT.

The chain combines TRBV5-1 with TRBJ2-5; TRBD1 matches 8 bases. There are 14 residues in the CDR3. Trimming at V came to 5 bases and at J to 4 bases, leaving 7 bases not matched to a gene. Germline V gene lookup returns CDR1 SGHRS and CDR2 YFSETQ. The CDR3 DNA is TGCGCCAGCAGGGACTTCAGGGGGCGAGAGACCCAGTACTTC. Translated, it gives CASRDFRGRETQYF.

V is TRBV7-9 and J is TRBJ2-7, with TRBD2 matching over 8 bases. Looked up from germline, CDR1 is SEHNR and CDR2 is FQNEAQ (reference sequence). The CDR3 contains 13 residues. The V gene end was trimmed by 5 bases and the J gene end by 6 bases; junction bases not matched to a gene: 6. DNA for the CDR3: TGTGCCAGCAGCGCCGGGACTAGGAGCGAGCAGTACTTC. Translated, it gives CASSAGTRSEQYF.

The chain couples TRBV7-3 to TRBJ2-3; the match to TRBD2 covers 8 bases. In germline, CDR1 is SGHTA, CDR2 FQGTGA. The CDR3 totals 17 residues. The trim removed 0 bases at V and 2 bases at J, leaving 7 bases unmatched. The CDR3 bases are TGTGCCAGCAGCTTAACAGGGACTAGTCTCGTCACAGATACGCAGTATTTT. Residues: CASSLTGTSLVTDTQYF.

This chain links TRBV5-4 with TRBJ1-4; 12 positions match TRBD1. V lost 2 bases and J lost 7; bases outside the gene matches: 12. Per the germline V gene, CDR1 is SGHNT and CDR2 is YYREEE (reference sequence). The CDR3 length is 18 residues. The CDR3 region is CASSFGPTGQGAREKLFF. The CDR3 coding sequence is TGTGCCAGCAGCTTTGGCCCGACGGGACAGGGGGCGCGTGAAAAACTGTTTTTT.

The V gene is TRBV7-9, the J gene TRBJ2-5; 10 bases line up with TRBD2. CDR1 and CDR2 (germline): SEHNR, FQNEAQ (reference sequence). The CDR3 has 16 residues. With 5 bases clipped from V and 2 bases from J, the junction kept 8 bases outside the gene matches. Written as DNA, the CDR3 is TGTGCCAGCAGCCTCCAGCTAGCGGGGGTTCAAGAGACCCAGTACTTC. Its translation: CASSLQLAGVQETQYF.

CDR3 sequence reads: CASSLPLGGEQFF. The CDR3 DNA sequence: TGTGCCAGCAGCTTGCCCCTCGGGGGAGAGCAGTTCTTC. The gene calls are TRBV5-4 and TRBJ2-1; D perhaps matches TRBD2 (6 bases). Germline V gene lookup returns CDR1 SGHNT and CDR2 YYREEE (reference sequence). Trimming removed 1 base from V and 10 bases from J, with 12 bases in between. The CDR3 consists of 13 residues. Looking up the rest from reference TRBV5-4 and TRBJ2-1 gives the full variable domain: ETGVTQSPTHLIKTRGQQVTLRCSSQSGHNTVSWYQQALGQGPQFIFQYYREEENGRGNFPPRFSGLQFPNYSSELNVNALELDDSALYLCASSLPLGGEQFFGPGTRLTVL.

The chain is built from TRBV25-1 and TRBJ2-1; TRBD2 agrees at 10 bases. CDR3 length: 15 residues. CDR1 and CDR2 from the germline V gene are MGHDK and SYGVNS. V was pared by 4 bases and J by 3 bases, with 3 bases of the junction left unmatched. DNA of the CDR3: TGTGCCAGCAGTGGAGCGGGAGGGCACTACAATGAGCAGTTCTTC. It is translated as CASSGAGGHYNEQFF.

The genes are TRBV6-5 and TRBJ2-7; D remains ambiguous. The CDR3 spans 14 residues. The germline V gene has CDR1 MNHEY and CDR2 SVGAGI. Trimming pared 0 bases from V and 7 bases from J, leaving 13 bases between. CDR3: CASSYSGRIGEQYF. The CDR3 bases are TGTGCCAGCAGTTACTCGGGCCGGATAGGTGAGCAGTACTTC.

This clone has more than one count but fewer than ten. The rearrangement links TRBV6-4 to TRBJ2-2; perhaps TRBD1 as D (5 bases). This CDR3 is built from 14 residues. V was trimmed by 3 bases and J by 6 bases, leaving 11 bases between them. Per germline, CDR1 MRHNA and CDR2 SNTAGT. CDR3 bases: TGTGCCAGCAGTGAAGGGGTGTTGTCCGGGGAGCTGTTTTTT. The encoded protein is CASSEGVLSGELFF.

The count of this clone is one. This chain joins TRBV5-5 and TRBJ2-7, with 8 bases aligning to TRBD2. CDR3 length: 15 residues. Trimming cost V 0 bases and J 2 bases; bases outside gene matches: 4. The germline gives CDR1 SGHKS, CDR2 YYEKEE (reference sequence). In DNA, the CDR3 is TGTGCCAGCAGCTTGGAAACTAGCGGAACCTACGAGCAGTACTTC. Encoded protein: CASSLETSGTYEQYF.

The chain uses TRBV21-1 and TRBJ1-3; TRBD1 was called by the table and not checked on the DNA. TRBV21-1 is shown as a pseudogene. The CDR3 has 15 residues. CDR3 DNA sequence: TGTGCCAGCAGGGAAGACAGGGGGTATGGAAACACCATATATTTT. It encodes CASREDRGYGNTIYF.

The rearrangement joins TRBV6-5 to TRBJ2-7, with TRBD1 matching over 11 bases. Germline-derived CDR1 and CDR2 are MNHEY and SVGAGI. The junction had 11 bases not matched to a gene; V was cut back by 6 bases and J by 4 bases. The CDR3 is 16 residues long. The CDR3 nucleotides read TGTGCCAGCAGGTACACCGGACAGGGGGCACTATACGAGCAGTACGTC. As protein: CASRYTGQGALYEQYV.

The chain couples TRBV11-2 to TRBJ2-1, with D perhaps TRBD2 (6 bases). The CDR3 is 14 amino acids. Germline lookup yields CDR1 SGHAT and CDR2 FQNNGV. V was shortened by 3 bases and J by 9 bases, with 15 bases between the two germline ends. This CDR3 is CASSFGLTQSEQFF. CDR3 in DNA: TGTGCCAGCAGCTTCGGACTAACTCAAAGTGAGCAGTTCTTC.